The clone carrying this TCR beta chain was counted once. CDR3 length: 16 amino acids. J was trimmed by 3 bases and V by 5 bases; bases with no gene match: 11. Per the germline V gene, CDR1 is SGHTA and CDR2 is FQGNSA. The data are from a study of blood T cell repertoires in COVID-19. The data were produced by immunoSEQ multiplex PCR, yet TCRdb's version contains in-frame clones alone and is incomplete. The sample has around 280,000 clones, roughly 89% seen once. The sequencing input was PBMCs or T cells enriched from blood (not recorded which). The receptor was derived from a woman in her forties who had recovered from COVID-19. V usage is TRBV7-2 and J usage is TRBJ2-3; 7 positions match TRBD2. CDR3 amino acids: CASSRWGGLETDTQYF. The CDR3 coding sequence is TGTGCCAGCAGCAGGTGGGGGGGATTGGAAACAGATACGCAGTATTTT.